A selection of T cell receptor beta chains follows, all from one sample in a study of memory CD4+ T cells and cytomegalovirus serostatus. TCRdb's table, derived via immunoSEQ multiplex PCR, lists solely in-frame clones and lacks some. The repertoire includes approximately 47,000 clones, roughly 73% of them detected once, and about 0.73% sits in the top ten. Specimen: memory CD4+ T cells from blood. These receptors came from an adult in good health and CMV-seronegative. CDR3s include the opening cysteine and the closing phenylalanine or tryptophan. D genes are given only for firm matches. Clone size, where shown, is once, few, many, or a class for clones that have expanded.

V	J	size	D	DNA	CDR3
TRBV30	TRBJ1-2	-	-	TGTGCCTGGAGTGACGGCCTCCGGCGTAACTATGGCTACACCTTC	CAWSDGLRRNYGYTF
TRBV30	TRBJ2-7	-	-	TGTGCCTGGAGTCCAGGGTCCCACGAGCAGTACTTC	CAWSPGSHEQYF
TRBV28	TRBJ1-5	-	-	TGTGCCAGCAGTCTTACAGCCTCCTTGGGGCCCCAGCATTTT	CASSLTASLGPQHF
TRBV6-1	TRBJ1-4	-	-	TGTGCCAGCAGTGCGTACCTCCGCCGGGAAAGCGAAAAACTGTTTTTT	CASSAYLRRESEKLFF
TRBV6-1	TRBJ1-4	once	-	TGTGCCAGCAGTGAAGGGACTACAATTGGCGAAAAACTGTTTTTT	CASSEGTTIGEKLFF
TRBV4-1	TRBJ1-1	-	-	TGCGCCAGCAGCCCGCGGGGACTGCAGAACACTGAAGCTTTCTTT	CASSPRGLQNTEAFF
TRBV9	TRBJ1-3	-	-	TGTGCCAGCAGCGTAGGTGGGGGAAACACCATATATTTT	CASSVGGGNTIYF
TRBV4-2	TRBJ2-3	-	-	TGTGCCAGCAGCCTCACGGCTGATACGCAGTATTTT	CASSLTADTQYF
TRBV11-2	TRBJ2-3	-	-	TGTGCCAGCAGCTTAGGTCTCTGGGAGGGCACAGATACGCAGTATTTT	CASSLGLWEGTDTQYF
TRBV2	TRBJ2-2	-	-	TGTGCCAGCAGGGGGCAGGGAAGGACCGGGGAGCTGTTTTTT	CASRGQGRTGELFF
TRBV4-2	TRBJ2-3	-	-	TGTGCCAGCAGCCAAGCAGGGCGGGGCACAGATACGCAGTATTTT	CASSQAGRGTDTQYF
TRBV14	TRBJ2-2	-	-	TGTGCCAGCAGCCATACGGCCCTCTACACCGGGGAGCTGTTTTTT	CASSHTALYTGELFF
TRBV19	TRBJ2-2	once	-	TGTGCCAGTAGTATAGAGAAGGGCCGGGACACCGGGGAGCTGTTTTTT	CASSIEKGRDTGELFF
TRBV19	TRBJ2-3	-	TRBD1	TGTGCCAGTAGTCCCAGGGGGCATACAGATACGCAGTATTTT	CASSPRGHTDTQYF
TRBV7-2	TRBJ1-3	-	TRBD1	TGTGCCAGCAGCGCCCGGAGGGGAGGGGGCAGCAACACCATATATTTT	CASSARRGGGSNTIYF
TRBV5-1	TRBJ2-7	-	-	TGCGCCAGCAGCTTGGGGGTTTTCCCCTCCCACGAGCAGTACTTC	CASSLGVFPSHEQYF
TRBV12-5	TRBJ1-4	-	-	TGTGCTAGTGGTCCGACTAATGAAAAACTGTTTTTT	CASGPTNEKLFF
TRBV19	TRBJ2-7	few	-	TGTGCCAGTAGTATTAGTTCCGCATACGAGCAGTACTTC	CASSISSAYEQYF
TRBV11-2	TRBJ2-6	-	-	TGTGCCAGCTCCCTCTCTGGGGCCAACGTCCTGACTTTC	CASSLSGANVLTF
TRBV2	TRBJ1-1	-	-	TGTGCCAGCAGCGCTAGAGGGAGGGGCACTGAAGCTTTCTTT	CASSARGRGTEAFF
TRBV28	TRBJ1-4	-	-	TGTGCCAGCATGCTTGGCGGTGGAGCAACTAATGAAAAACTGTTTTTT	CASMLGGGATNEKLFF